A single sample is the source of the 17 T cell receptor beta chains below, sequenced in a study of chronic HIV infection and antiretroviral therapy. TCRdb called the 5' RACE reads again in MiXCR, with one record for every CDR3 protein. Among tens of thousands of distinct CDR3 sequences, about 7.4% were seen once, and the ten largest hold approximately 2.6%. Sequencing was carried out using peripheral blood. The source of these receptors is an adult who had HIV and had not received antiretroviral therapy, or was an uninfected healthy control (not recorded which).

The chain recombines TRBV29-1 with TRBJ2-7; tentatively, D is TRBD2 (6 bases). Trimming left V 4 bases short and J 3 bases short, with 13 bases between. Germline assignment: CDR1 SQVTM and CDR2 ANQGSEA. The CDR3 has 13 residues. The CDR3: CSVGGQGLYEQYF. In DNA, the CDR3 is TGCAGCGTTGGAGGTCAGGGACTCTACGAGCAGTACTTC.

This clonotype has a handful of counts. The gene calls are TRBV28 and TRBJ2-3; D unresolved. Germline CDR1 MDHEN, CDR2 SYDVKM. The V and J ends lost 8 bases and 1 base respectively, with 16 bases between them. CDR3 length: 15 residues. CDR3 residues: CASFTLIGGTDTQYF. The CDR3 DNA reads TGTGCCAGCTTTACCCTCATTGGGGGCACAGATACGCAGTATTTT.

The chain recombines TRBV4-1 with TRBJ1-1, with a weak D call TRBD1 (5 bases). The CDR3 runs 14 residues. Germline assignment: CDR1 MGHRA and CDR2 YSYEKL. Between the trimmed V and J ends, which lost 4 bases and 4 bases, there was a span of 13 bases. CDR3 bases: TGCGCCAGCAGCCGGGGACCCTCGGTCACTGAAGCTTTCTTT. It encodes CASSRGPSVTEAFF.

The chain employs TRBV29-1 and TRBJ2-2; D gene uncertain. V shed 4 bases and J shed 6 bases, with 6 bases lying between them. Per germline, CDR1 SQVTM and CDR2 ANQGSEA. This CDR3 region has 11 residues. The chain's CDR3 is CSVVDSGELFF. The CDR3 DNA reads as TGCAGCGTTGTTGACTCCGGGGAGCTGTTTTTT.

This clonotype was counted only a few times. The genes are TRBV6-1 and TRBJ2-1; 11 bases line up with TRBD2. CDR3 size: 14 residues. After removal of 6 bases from V and 4 bases from J, the junction contained 2 bases not matched to a gene. The germline CDR1 and CDR2 sequences are MNHNS and SASEGT. As DNA, the CDR3 is TGTGCCAGCAGCCTAGCGGGAGGATACAATGAGCAGTTCTTC. It yields the protein CASSLAGGYNEQFF.

V is TRBV28 and J is TRBJ2-4; D is unclear. The CDR3 extends over 14 amino acids. The V gene lost 1 base and the J gene lost 6 bases, with 10 bases spanning the gap. CDR1 and CDR2 (germline): MDHEN, SYDVKM. The CDR3 loop is CASSLLAGGNIQYF. Here the CDR3 DNA reads TGTGCCAGCAGTTTATTGGCAGGCGGAAACATTCAGTACTTC. The whole variable domain, remainder taken from reference TRBV28 and TRBJ2-4, is DVKVTQSSRYLVKRTGEKVFLECVQDMDHENMFWYRQDPGLGLRLIYFSYDVKMKEKGDIPEGYSVSREKKERFSLILESASTNQTSMYLCASSLLAGGNIQYFGAGTRLSVL.

By share, this clonotype ranks as medium-sized. The chain combines TRBV21-1 with TRBJ2-5; whether TRBD2, the table's D call, matches the DNA was not checked. TRBV21-1 is given as a pseudogene. The CDR3 has 14 residues. CDR3 amino acids: CASSKKRAGETQYF. The CDR3, as DNA: TGTGCCAGCAGCAAAAAAAGGGCTGGAGAGACCCAGTACTTC.

The CDR3 loop is CASTLRETHYEQYF. The CDR3, as DNA: TGTGCCAGCACCTTGAGGGAAACCCACTACGAGCAGTACTTC. The chain has TRBV28 and TRBJ2-7; perhaps TRBD2 as D (5 bases). This CDR3 is built from 14 residues. In germline, CDR1 is MDHEN, CDR2 SYDVKM. V lost 7 bases and J 3 bases, leaving 16 bases between the germline ends.

This clonotype has ten or more counts. V and J are TRBV12-3 or TRBV12-4 and TRBJ2-7; 9 bases match TRBD1. This CDR3 has 15 amino acids. After removal of 5 bases from V and 0 bases from J, the junction contained 5 bases not matched to a gene. The CDR3 nucleotides are TGTGCCAGCAGTGCTCAGACAGGGGGCTCCTACGAGCAGTACTTC. It yields the protein CASSAQTGGSYEQYF.

This clonotype showed up many times. The V call is TRBV28, the J call TRBJ2-2; TRBD1 aligns across 11 bases. CDR3 length equals 15 residues. J was trimmed by 4 bases and V by 6 bases; bases with no gene match: 4. Looked up from germline, CDR1 is MDHEN and CDR2 is SYDVKM. In DNA, the CDR3 is TGTGCCAGCAGCCGGACAGGGGGCGGCACCGGGGAGCTGTTTTTT. As protein: CASSRTGGGTGELFF.

The chain recombines TRBV5-1 with TRBJ2-3; the D gene is possibly TRBD2 (5 bases). The CDR3 covers 13 residues. Germline values: CDR1 SGHRS, CDR2 YFSETQ. V gave up 2 bases and J gave up 8 bases, with 12 bases separating them. This CDR3 reads CASSFDGVGTQYF. The CDR3 region has the DNA TGCGCCAGCAGCTTCGACGGGGTTGGTACGCAGTATTTT. The entire variable domain, with the rest obtained from reference TRBV5-1 and TRBJ2-3, is as follows: KAGVTQTPRYLIKTRGQQVTLSCSPISGHRSVSWYQQTPGQGLQFLFEYFSETQRNKGNFPGRFSGRQFSNSRSEMNVSTLELGDSALYLCASSFDGVGTQYFGPGTRLTVL.

This clonotype was recorded at least ten times. The chain combines TRBV6-2 or TRBV6-3 with TRBJ2-3, with 14 bases identical to TRBD2. The CDR3 is 14 amino acids. Trimming at V came to 6 bases and at J to 5 bases, leaving 1 base not matched to a gene. CDR1 and CDR2 from the germline V gene are MNHEY and SVGEGT. CDR3 nucleotides: TGTGCCAGCAGAGGACTAGCGGGAGGAGATACGCAGTATTTT. Protein: CASRGLAGGDTQYF.

This clonotype turned up a few times. The rearrangement links TRBV28 to TRBJ1-5, with D unresolved. This CDR3 region has 12 residues. Trimming left V 6 bases short and J 1 base short, with 4 bases between. Germline CDR1 reads MDHEN; CDR2 reads SYDVKM. CDR3 coding DNA: TGTGCCAGCAGGGGAAGCAATCAGCCCCAGCATTTT. Translated, it gives CASRGSNQPQHF.

This clonotype occurred a few times. This rearrangement joins TRBV5-1 to TRBJ1-1; D uncertain. This CDR3 is 14 amino acids long. Germline CDR1 and CDR2: SGHRS and YFSETQ. The V and J ends lost 4 bases and 1 base respectively, with 11 bases between them. CDR3 DNA: TGCGCCAGCAGCCCAAGAATGGGGAACACTGAAGCTTTCTTT. It is translated as CASSPRMGNTEAFF.

This clonotype was seen repeatedly, ten times or more. The chain has TRBV12-3 or TRBV12-4 and TRBJ2-5; 12 bases are a match to TRBD2. The CDR3 totals 18 residues. The V gene end was trimmed by 3 bases and the J gene end by 4 bases; junction bases not matched to a gene: 12. The CDR3 coding sequence is TGTGCCAGCAGTTTCCGTTGGACTAGCGGGACCAACAGAGAGACCCAGTACTTC. It codes for CASSFRWTSGTNRETQYF.

This clonotype was detected a few times. The CDR3 DNA is TGTGCCAGCAGCCAAGATCGGCTAGCGGGTGCCAATGAGCAGTTCTTC. Translated: CASSQDRLAGANEQFF. The chain is built from TRBV14 and TRBJ2-1; 8 bases agree with TRBD2. This CDR3 is 16 amino acids long. Trimming cost V 0 bases and J 6 bases; bases outside gene matches: 7. The germline V gene encodes CDR1 SGHDN and CDR2 FVKESK.

This clonotype has a count of ten or more. The J gene is TRBJ2-1, the V gene TRBV6-2 or TRBV6-3; TRBD2 aligns across 8 bases. The J segment lost 2 bases and the V segment lost 6 bases, leaving 6 bases of the junction unmatched. Germline-derived CDR1 and CDR2 are MNHEY and SVGEGT. This CDR3 is 15 amino acids long. The CDR3 nucleotides read TGTGCCAGCAGCCCCCCCGGGAGGGCCTACAATGAGCAGTTCTTC. Amino acids: CASSPPGRAYNEQFF.